The 6 T cell receptor beta chains given below trace back to one sample, sequenced in a study of blood T cell repertoires in COVID-19. Some clones are missing from TCRdb's copy, which holds only in-frame ones; the method was immunoSEQ multiplex PCR. The sample lists approximately 65,000 clones; approximately 88% were seen once. The specimen was peripheral blood. The receptor source for this set is a human donor in a cohort sampled during active COVID-19.

The V gene is TRBV5-1, the J gene TRBJ2-5; TRBD1 agrees at 11 bases. The CDR3 contains 15 residues. The germline V gene encodes CDR1 SGHRS and CDR2 YFSETQ. Trimming took 4 bases from V and 2 from J; bases not matched to a gene: 4. The CDR3 reads CASSPGQGAQETQYF. The CDR3 region has the DNA TGCGCCAGCAGCCCCGGACAGGGGGCTCAAGAGACCCAGTACTTC.

This chain links TRBV18 with TRBJ1-1; D not certain. This CDR3 spans 15 amino acids. The V gene lost 2 bases and the J gene lost 5 bases, with 15 bases spanning the gap. CDR1 and CDR2 from the germline V gene are KGHSH and LQKENI. The CDR3 DNA sequence: TGTGCCAGCTCACCAACCACACTCCGGGAAACTGAAGCTTTCTTT. Its protein product is CASSPTTLRETEAFF.

The chain is built from TRBV5-6 and TRBJ2-7; 8 bases fit TRBD1. V trimming: 4 bases; J trimming: 5 bases; junction bases outside the gene matches: 8. CDR3 size: 14 residues. Germline values: CDR1 SGHDT, CDR2 YYEEEE. The CDR3 loop is CASSQRQGWNEQYF. CDR3 nucleotide sequence: TGTGCCAGCAGCCAAAGACAGGGGTGGAACGAGCAGTACTTC.

This clone showed up just a few times. The rearrangement links TRBV2 to TRBJ1-5; D is possibly TRBD1 (6 bases). CDR3 length: 13 residues. V dropped 5 bases and J dropped 5 bases, with 10 bases sitting between them. CDR1 is SNHLY, CDR2 FYNNEI, per germline. DNA for the CDR3: TGTGCCAGCAGTCGGACAGCGGATCAGCCCCAGCATTTT. As protein: CASSRTADQPQHF.

V and J are TRBV14 and TRBJ1-1, with 7 bases lining up with TRBD1. The germline V gene has CDR1 SGHDN and CDR2 FVKESK. Unmatched junction bases numbered 5, after V lost 4 bases and J lost 6 bases. The CDR3 runs to 13 residues. CDR3 DNA sequence: TGTGCCAGCAGCCTTCAGGGGGGACCTGAAGCTTTCTTT. Translating gives CASSLQGGPEAFF.

The rearrangement joins TRBV6-2 or TRBV6-3 to TRBJ1-2, with a tentative D call TRBD1 (5 bases). This CDR3 region has 15 residues. Germline V gives CDR1 MNHEY, CDR2 SVGEGT. With 4 bases removed from V and 7 bases from J, the gap between germline ends came to 19 bases. The CDR3 here is CASSSGDSGYAGYTF. The DNA of the CDR3 is TGTGCCAGCAGTTCGGGAGACAGTGGTTATGCTGGCTACACCTTC.